Described below is a single TCR beta chain sequence and its context. It lacks a known antigen. An approximately 2.3 ml peripheral blood sample was drawn into PAXgene tubes per donor and stored at -80°C. Without T cell sorting, total RNA was isolated from whole blood using the PAXgene blood miRNA kit on an automated QIAcube. Peripheral blood from monozygotic twin pairs who were concordant or discordant for inflammatory bowel disease underwent deep TCRalpha and TCRbeta repertoire profiling using unique molecular barcoding. Smoking habits were recorded for all twin pairs, and individuals were classified as current, former or never smokers. These data are taken from a study of monozygotic twins with inflammatory bowel disease (dated by TCRdb to the late 2010s). Background for the entire study: The complete study included approximately 28 monozygotic twin pairs: 19 IBD-discordant Danish pairs and nine German pairs, of which four were IBD-concordant and five were IBD-discordant. Each individual had, on average, about 151 000 unique TCRalpha sequences and 181 000 unique TCRbeta sequences available for analysis. Disease-associated traits were sought mainly through comparisons between IBD patients and their genetically identical healthy co-twins within discordant pairs.

In the germline V gene, CDR1 corresponds to SGHDT and CDR2 to YYEEEE. From cysteine to phenylalanine, the CDR3 is 12 amino acids long. DNA is not on record. Beyond this particular receptor, the publication reports: Differing immunosuppressive treatments among patients may have added background noise and inter-individual variability to the repertoires. Fewer clonotypes were shared with other individuals by IBD patients than by healthy twins, most markedly in patients showing signs of disease activity. Measured by the inverse Simpson index, TCRbeta repertoire diversity was lower in IBD patients than in their healthy co-twins. The results gave no support for a single strong signal or clonotype linked to IBD. The analysis was unable to tell apart different T cell subtypes. Concordant and discordant twins showed no difference in repertoire similarity, possibly because of limited statistical power.

Libraries came from 5' RACE. For each TCR library, approximately 3.5 ug of total RNA was used. For each sample, cDNA synthesis was carried out in eight separate reactions using SMARTScribe reverse transcriptase. During cDNA synthesis, template switching introduced unique molecular identifiers that contained a 6-nucleotide sample barcode. TCRalpha and TCRbeta cDNA was amplified in two nested PCRs of about 17 and 10 cycles, and bead purification was carried out after each PCR. Before amplification, the cDNA was both treated with uracil DNA-glycosylase and purified with the QIAquick PCR purification kit. The second PCR was the step at which Illumina TruSeq-compatible adapters and sample-specific barcodes were added. TapeStation and Qubit were used to check library quality and concentration, and roughly 4.6 ng of each library was pooled. Sequencing of the pooled libraries was done on an Illumina HiSeq2500 single-index Rapid Run using custom sequencing primers and 2 x 100 bp reads. The authors processed their data as follows. MiGEC version 1.2.6 was used for UMI-based consensus assembly, which corrected PCR and sequencing errors. MiXCR version 2.1.1 handled V(D)J alignment, clonotype assembly and CDR3 extraction. To normalise gene usage, clonotype sharing and MAIT/NKT TCR abundance, the top 1000, 10 000 and 20 000 clonotypes in each sample were analysed. After downsampling to 27 000 UMIs, diversity was calculated as the inverse Simpson index using the vegan R package. Paired Mann-Whitney U tests were applied to discordant twin pairs, and Benjamini-Hochberg correction was used for multiple testing. TCRdb reprocessed the reads; each CDR3 protein sequence makes one entry, and DNA is unavailable. The V and J calls follow TCRdb's processing rather than the paper's. The sample's clone listing holds a few hundred thousand distinct CDR3 sequences. Around 2.3% of the sample is held by the ten biggest clonotypes.

The sequence was collected from a human donor with ulcerative colitis or Crohn's disease, or a healthy co-twin of an affected twin (not recorded which). The sample comprised blood. The rearrangement joined TRBV5-6 to TRBJ2-1; absent DNA, TCRdb's TRBD2 call cannot be checked. The CDR3 region has the sequence CASSLPSGGQFF.